This T cell receptor beta chain was found in a study of cytomegalovirus exposure and HLA in healthy donors. PCR amplification relied on 60 Vbeta primers (plus 13 Jbeta primers). The data were produced by immunoSEQ multiplex PCR, yet TCRdb's version contains in-frame clones alone and is incomplete. Among fewer than 200,000 clones listed, roughly 80% were seen once. Germline CDR1 is SGHTA and CDR2 is FQGNSA. Trimming took 3 bases from V and 2 from J; bases not matched to a gene: 3. This CDR3 region has 14 residues. As for the donors, each was a healthy bone marrow donor. This chain links TRBV7-2 with TRBJ2-7; the match to TRBD2 covers 8 bases. Sequenced: PBMCs. This receptor was taken from a man aged 25 to 40 in good health and CMV-seronegative. DNA of the CDR3: TGTGCCAGCAGCTTTACTAGCGGAACCTACGAGCAGTACTTC. Amino acid sequence: CASSFTSGTYEQYF.